The sequence of this T cell receptor beta chain was determined in a study of tissue T cells after allogeneic stem cell transplantation. CDR1 and CDR2 from the germline V gene are KGHPV and FQNQEV (reference sequence). This CDR3 is 13 amino acids long. V lost 6 bases and J lost 0, with 5 bases in between. Study results and caveats: Blood and spleen captured only part of the tissue TCR repertoire. TCR repertoires tracked anatomic similarity, regardless of disease or transplant status. Few T cell clones were shared across patients, but motif clusters showed tissue-specific shared signatures.

Only in-frame clones appear in the TCRdb table, and some are missing; sequencing was by immunoSEQ multiplex PCR. In the table there are over 7,500 clones, about half of which are singletons. The time point is: mouse harvest day 7 after allogeneic transplant. Tail vein injection delivered 10^7 T-cell-depleted bone marrow cells and 10^6 splenic CD5+ T cells. B6 (H2b) cells into BALB/c (H2d) mice; tissues taken at day 7 or 14. This clone has more than one count but fewer than ten. The antigen remains undetermined. Gene names and germline match the mouse. The read falls 1 residue short of the CDR3 end, and the missing part is taken from the germline J gene.

The sample taken for sequencing was gut tissue. This sequence was found in a female BALB/c mouse given C57BL/6 T cells with graft-versus-host disease after an allogeneic hematopoietic cell transplant. The rearrangement joins TRBV26 to TRBJ1-4; D unclear. Partial CDR3 DNA: TGTGCCAGCAGGCAGGTTTCCAACGAAAGATTATTT. It specifies CASRQVSNERLF. The CDR3 reads in full as CASRQVSNERLFF.